Each of the 18 T cell receptor beta chains below was sequenced from the same sample in a study of vaccination and CD4 T cells after COVID-19. The Oncomine TCR Beta short-read assay sequenced DNA from cultured CD4+ T cells. TCRdb ran MiXCR on the PCR reads and lists one entry per CDR3 protein. The profile covers about 19,000 distinct CDR3 sequences, with about three quarters appearing a single time and about 16% taken by the ten largest. No cognate antigen is known for these TCRs. Treatment described: approximately 10-day PBMC culture with coronavirus spike peptide pools or control peptides (ViraFEST assay). The sequences come from CD4+ T cells from blood, cultured in vitro, collected after SARS-CoV-2 vaccination. These receptors were taken from a human donor who received a COVID-19 vaccine.

The chain uses TRBV2 and TRBJ2-3; TRBD1 matches at 7 bases. The CDR3 spans 20 residues. The germline V gene has CDR1 SNHLY and CDR2 FYNNEI. After removal of 5 bases from V and 0 bases from J, the junction contained 20 bases not matched to a gene. CDR3: CASSYKQGNYTTTSTDTQYF. The CDR3 region has the DNA TGTGCCAGCAGTTACAAACAGGGGAACTACACAACGACTAGCACAGATACGCAGTATTTT.

This sequence joins TRBV24-1 and TRBJ2-1; 9 nucleotides line up with TRBD2. This CDR3 region has 14 residues. The germline gives CDR1 KGHDR, CDR2 SFDVKD. The trim removed 7 bases at V and 5 bases at J, leaving 5 bases unmatched. CDR3 bases: TGTGCCACCAGGGATAGCGGGGGCCACAATGAGCAGTTCTTC. This codes for CATRDSGGHNEQFF.

This sequence joins TRBV20-1 and TRBJ2-7; 7 bases agree with TRBD1. The germline V gene encodes CDR1 DFQATT and CDR2 SNEGSKA (reference sequence). The V gene end was trimmed by 6 bases and the J gene end by 3 bases; junction bases not matched to a gene: 8. The CDR3 is 13 residues long. CDR3 coding DNA: TGCAGTGCCCACCGGGACAGCAGCTACGAGCAGTACTTC. It encodes CSAHRDSSYEQYF.

The genes are TRBV19 and TRBJ1-1; TRBD1 is a possible D gene (6 bases). The V end was cut by 3 bases, the J end by 5 bases, with 13 bases between. The CDR3 spans 14 residues. Germline loops: CDR1 LNHDA, CDR2 SQIVND (reference sequence). The CDR3 sequence is CASSIAGVGTEAFF. CDR3 nucleotides: TGTGCCAGTAGTATTGCAGGGGTAGGGACTGAAGCTTTCTTT.

This clonotype showed up just once. The gene calls are TRBV21-1 and TRBJ1-5; TRBD1 is the table's D call and was not checked against the DNA. TRBV21-1 is classified as a pseudogene. This CDR3 has 16 amino acids. In DNA, the CDR3 is TGTGCCAGCAGCGAAGGACAGGAGGGTAGCAATCAGCCCCAGCATTTT. This encodes CASSEGQEGSNQPQHF.

The CDR3 spells CASERGRGTEAFF. The DNA of the CDR3 is TGTGCCAGCGAAAGGGGGCGAGGCACTGAAGCTTTCTTT. The rearrangement uses TRBV2 and TRBJ1-1; 7 nucleotides align to TRBD1. CDR1 is SNHLY and CDR2 is FYNNEI in the germline V gene. The CDR3 is made up of 13 amino acids. Germline trimming cut 8 bases from V and 4 bases from J; bases unmatched to any gene: 7.

The chain couples TRBV19 to TRBJ1-2; the D gene is possibly TRBD1 (5 bases). This CDR3 is built from 16 residues. The germline V and J ends were trimmed by 3 bases and 7 bases, with 21 bases remaining between them. Germline V CDR1 and CDR2: LNHDA, SQIVND (reference sequence). The DNA for the CDR3 is TGTGCCAGTAGTATCCGGGTAGGGAATGACAGACCTGGCTACACCTTC. Translated: CASSIRVGNDRPGYTF. The variable domain in full, with the rest retrieved from reference TRBV19 and TRBJ1-2, is DGGITQSPKYLFRKEGQNVTLSCEQNLNHDAMYWYRQDPGQGLRLIYYSQIVNDFQKGDIAEGYSVSREKKESFPLTVTSAQKNPTAFYLCASSIRVGNDRPGYTFGSGTRLTVV.

The chain recombines TRBV7-6 with TRBJ1-3; D not resolved. The germline V and J ends were trimmed by 2 bases and 2 bases, with 4 bases remaining between them. This CDR3 comprises 13 residues. Germline V gives CDR1 SGHVS, CDR2 FNYEAQ. Written as DNA, the CDR3 is TGTGCCAGCAGCTTAAGTACTGGAAACACCATATATTTT. Translation: CASSLSTGNTIYF.

J is TRBJ2-5 and V is TRBV12-3 or TRBV12-4, with 8 bases aligning to TRBD2. Germline trimming cut 0 bases from V and 4 bases from J; bases unmatched to any gene: 7. This CDR3 has 16 residues. In nucleotides, the CDR3 is TGTGCCAGCAGTTTAGCGCTCGGGGGGGCCCCAGAGACCCAGTACTTC. This codes for CASSLALGGAPETQYF.

The gene calls are TRBV7-2 and TRBJ2-7; a possible D gene is TRBD1 (6 bases). The CDR3 has 15 amino acids. V dropped 5 bases and J dropped 0 bases, with 14 bases sitting between them. Germline CDR1 reads SGHTA; CDR2 reads FQGNSA. The CDR3 DNA follows: TGTGCCAGCAGCATCGGACAGCCCAACTCCTACGAGCAGTACTTC. It is translated as CASSIGQPNSYEQYF.

The rearrangement joins TRBV29-1 to TRBJ2-6; D is possibly TRBD2 (7 bases). CDR3 length: 16 amino acids. Germline values: CDR1 SQVTM, CDR2 ANQGSEA. V lost 5 bases and J 4 bases, leaving 18 bases between the germline ends. The CDR3 coding sequence is TGCAGCGTTAGTAGTCGGGGGGCGCGAGGGGCCAACGTCCTGACTTTC. Translating it yields CSVSSRGARGANVLTF.

The rearrangement links TRBV7-3 to TRBJ2-5; D may be TRBD2 (6 bases). The CDR3 has 15 residues. Germline-derived CDR1 and CDR2 are SGHTA and FQGTGA. V lost 5 bases and J lost 7, with 20 bases in between. The CDR3 here is CASSIRDSHEWTQYF. The CDR3 DNA reads TGTGCCAGCAGCATCCGGGACTCGCATGAATGGACCCAGTACTTC.

The V and J genes are TRBV18 and TRBJ2-4, with 12 bases aligning to TRBD2. The CDR3 totals 16 residues. The trim removed 1 base at V and 6 bases at J, leaving 4 bases unmatched. CDR1 and CDR2 from the germline V gene are KGHSH and LQKENI. CDR3 protein: CASSPQTSGGLNIQYF. CDR3 nucleotide sequence: TGTGCCAGCTCACCACAGACTAGCGGGGGTTTAAACATTCAGTACTTC.

The rearrangement uses TRBV30 and TRBJ1-2, with a tentative D call TRBD1 (5 bases). In germline, CDR1 is GTSNPN, CDR2 SVGIG (reference sequence). Deletions cut 0 bases from V and 8 bases from J, with 13 bases between. This CDR3 region has 13 residues. The CDR3 coding sequence is TGTGCCTGGAGTGTACGCCAGGGCGGCGGCTACACCTTC. Its translation: CAWSVRQGGGYTF.

The V gene is TRBV7-9, the J gene TRBJ1-2, with a weak D call TRBD1 (5 bases). V was clipped by 5 bases and J by 4 bases, with 11 bases between them. CDR1 is SEHNR and CDR2 is FQNEAQ in the germline V gene (reference sequence). The CDR3 spans 13 residues. CDR3 DNA sequence: TGTGCCAGCAGCCCCGACAGTCTCTATGGCTACACCTTC. Protein product: CASSPDSLYGYTF.

This rearrangement joins TRBV24-1 to TRBJ1-2, with TRBD1 identical over 7 bases. Trimming removed 4 bases from V and 6 bases from J; junction bases left unmatched: 10. The CDR3 runs to 15 residues. Germline CDR1 reads KGHDR; CDR2 reads SFDVKD. The CDR3 bases are TGTGCCACCAGTGACCGGTGGACAGGTGCTGATGGCTACACCTTC. Amino acids: CATSDRWTGADGYTF.

This chain links TRBV30 with TRBJ1-4, with 7 bases fitting TRBD1. The CDR3 has 16 residues. Germline V CDR1 and CDR2: GTSNPN, SVGIG (reference sequence). The V and J ends lost 2 bases and 3 bases, in that order; junction bases with no gene match: 9. The CDR3 reads CAWSYGQVMANEKLFF. For the CDR3, the DNA is TGTGCCTGGAGTTACGGACAGGTTATGGCTAATGAAAAACTGTTTTTT.

V usage is TRBV6-1 and J usage is TRBJ1-5, with 9 bases fitting TRBD1. Germline CDR1 and CDR2: MNHNS and SASEGT. Trimming at V came to 8 bases and at J to 4 bases, leaving 0 bases not matched to a gene. The CDR3 spans 12 residues. CDR3: CASGTGNQPQHF. CDR3 nucleotides: TGTGCCAGCGGGACAGGGAATCAGCCCCAGCATTTT.